Listed here are 22 T cell receptor beta chains from one sample, sequenced in a study of glioma-infiltrating T cells. The iRepertoire nested amplicon-rescue multiplex PCR amplified TCR alpha and beta CDR3s from RNA. TCRdb passed the multiplex PCR reads through MiXCR, listing each CDR3 protein once. The sample lists 100,000 to 150,000 distinct CDR3 sequences, around a quarter occurring once. Sequencing was carried out using glioma tissue, nonneoplastic brain tissue, or PBMCs (not recorded which). The receptors shown here come from a human donor with low-grade glioma or glioblastoma, undergoing nonglioma brain surgery, or in good health (not recorded which).

The chain uses TRBV20-1 and TRBJ2-7; 8 bases are a match to TRBD1. This CDR3 has 13 amino acids. The germline gives CDR1 DFQATT, CDR2 SNEGSKA (reference sequence). V gave up 6 bases and J gave up 4 bases; unmatched junction bases: 8. Here the CDR3 reads CSADRRGLYEQYV. CDR3 sequence (DNA): TGCAGTGCCGACCGCAGGGGGCTGTACGAGCAGTACGTC.

This clonotype has more than one count but fewer than ten. In nucleotides, the CDR3 is TGTGCCAGCAGTGATCCCAGGGCCGGCCTAGCCAAAAACATTCAGTACTTC. Protein sequence: CASSDPRAGLAKNIQYF. The V call is TRBV2, the J call TRBJ2-4; a possible D gene is TRBD1 (5 bases). The CDR3 runs to 17 residues. The V and J ends lost 3 bases and 0 bases respectively, with 15 bases between them. Germline assignment: CDR1 SNHLY and CDR2 FYNNEI.

There are a few counts of this clonotype. The chain carries TRBV7-9 and TRBJ2-5; D is possibly TRBD1 or TRBD2 (5 bases each). Trimming took 5 bases from V and 7 from J, leaving 20 bases between them. This CDR3 is built from 15 residues. Germline V gene data show CDR1 as SEHNR and CDR2 as FQNEAQ (reference sequence). This chain's CDR3 is CASSPTPGALGTQYF. CDR3 nucleotide sequence: TGTGCCAGCAGCCCTACCCCCGGGGCCCTAGGGACCCAGTACTTC.

The V call is TRBV12-3 or TRBV12-4, the J call TRBJ2-1; TRBD1 matches 10 bases. V gave up 6 bases and J gave up 6 bases; unmatched junction bases: 2. The CDR3 has 13 residues. The DNA for the CDR3 is TGTGCCAGCAGAAGGACAGGGGGCAATGAGCAGTTCTTC. Protein: CASRRTGGNEQFF.

This clonotype was found many times. The chain uses TRBV6-1 and TRBJ1-2; a weak D match, TRBD1 (5 bases). The CDR3 loop spans 15 amino acids. Trimming removed 5 bases at V and 10 bases at J, with 23 bases between. The germline CDR1 and CDR2 sequences are MNHNS and SASEGT. CDR3 nucleotides: TGTGCCAGCAGTCAACGGGTTAGAGGACACACACCCTACACCTTC. Its protein is CASSQRVRGHTPYTF.

This clonotype was seen at least ten times. This chain connects TRBV20-1 to TRBJ1-5; D not resolved. Germline V gene data show CDR1 as DFQATT and CDR2 as SNEGSKA (reference sequence). Deletions cut 6 bases from V and 5 bases from J, with 8 bases between. The CDR3 runs 11 residues. CDR3 protein: CSAMTHQPQHF. In nucleotides, the CDR3 is TGCAGTGCCATGACTCATCAGCCCCAGCATTTT.

This clonotype has a handful of counts. The chain combines TRBV15 with TRBJ1-2; 11 positions match TRBD1. V shed 4 bases and J 0 bases; nucleotides not matched to a gene: 13. The CDR3 loop spans 19 amino acids. Per the germline V gene, CDR1 is LNHNV and CDR2 is YYDKDF (reference sequence). This CDR3 reads CATSIHGQGAISSNYGYTF. The DNA of the CDR3 is TGTGCCACCAGCATCCACGGACAGGGGGCGATTTCTTCTAACTATGGCTACACCTTC.

This clonotype has a count of ten or more. The chain joins TRBV7-2 to TRBJ1-5, with a possible D match to TRBD1 (5 bases). Germline-derived CDR1 and CDR2 are SGHTA and FQGNSA. This CDR3 comprises 15 residues. Trimming removed 5 bases at V and 4 bases at J, with 15 bases between. The CDR3 is CASSTTGLLNQPQHF. CDR3 sequence (DNA): TGTGCCAGCAGCACGACGGGACTCCTAAATCAGCCCCAGCATTTT.

In the case of this clonotype: A junction end diverges from the germline sequence, so it may reflect a read error. The genes are TRBV27 and TRBJ2-5, with D tentatively TRBD1 (6 bases). Germline assignment: CDR1 MNHEY and CDR2 SMNVEV (reference sequence). The CDR3 totals 16 residues. CDR3 sequence (DNA): TGCGCCAGCAGTTTATCCCCAGGGGACGTGTTAGAGACCCAGTACTTC. Translated: CASSLSPGDVLETQYF.

This clonotype was observed many times. The chain recombines TRBV20-1 with TRBJ1-3, with D possibly TRBD1 on 5 matching bases. Deletions cut 6 bases from V and 4 bases from J, with 10 bases between. Per germline, CDR1 DFQATT and CDR2 SNEGSKA (reference sequence). The CDR3 covers 12 residues. The DNA of the CDR3 is TGCAGTGCACGGGGGGAGGGAAACACCATATATTTT. Protein sequence: CSARGEGNTIYF.

V usage is TRBV11-3 and J usage is TRBJ1-2; the D is unclear. Germline values: CDR1 SGHNT, CDR2 YENEEA. V was shortened by 2 bases and J by 2 bases, with 15 bases between the two germline ends. CDR3 length: 16 amino acids. The CDR3 DNA follows: TGTGCCAGCAGCTTACCAGGACCCCACCAGAACTATGGCTACACCTTC. Protein: CASSLPGPHQNYGYTF.

CDR3 residues: CASSQKGWGEQYV. The CDR3, as DNA: TGTGCCAGCAGCCAGAAAGGGTGGGGCGAGCAGTACGTC. This chain connects TRBV7-6 to TRBJ2-7, with D unclear. V gave up 5 bases and J gave up 6 bases, with 14 bases separating them. This CDR3 has 13 amino acids. Germline V CDR1 and CDR2: SGHVS, FNYEAQ.

To note about this clonotype: At one end the junction does not follow the germline gene, possibly because of a read error. The chain joins TRBV12-3 or TRBV12-4 to TRBJ2-1; tentatively, D is TRBD1 (6 bases). The length of the CDR3 is 14 residues. CDR3 loop: CASNLSGQNNEQFF. In nucleotides, the CDR3 is TGTGCCAGCAATTTAAGTGGACAGAACAATGAGCAGTTCTTC.

This clonotype was seen a handful of times. The V gene is TRBV20-1, the J gene TRBJ1-6, with D perhaps matching TRBD1 (6 bases). V dropped 3 bases and J dropped 0 bases, with 15 bases sitting between them. Per germline, CDR1 DFQATT and CDR2 SNEGSKA (reference sequence). CDR3 length equals 17 residues. Written as DNA, the CDR3 is TGCAGTGCTAGGACTGGGGGCAGCCTCTCCTATAATTCACCCCTCCACTTT. It translates to CSARTGGSLSYNSPLHF.

This clonotype was observed a handful of times. This rearrangement joins TRBV19 to TRBJ2-5; TRBD1 aligns across 9 bases. Germline V gene lookup returns CDR1 LNHDA and CDR2 SQIVND (reference sequence). The CDR3 sequence is 14 residues long. V trimming: 4 bases; J trimming: 2 bases; junction bases outside the gene matches: 2. CDR3 DNA sequence: TGTGCCAGTAGTAAAGACAGGGGGCAAGAGACCCAGTACTTC. This codes for CASSKDRGQETQYF.

This clonotype has a handful of counts. This chain links TRBV7-3 with TRBJ2-1; 7 bases line up with TRBD2. Germline lookup yields CDR1 SGHTA and CDR2 FQGTGA. V shed 5 bases, J shed 6 bases, and the junction held 10 bases outside the gene matches. The CDR3 is 15 residues long. CDR3 in amino acids: CASSPPGLGLNEQFF. The CDR3 DNA reads TGTGCCAGCAGCCCCCCCGGACTAGGGCTCAATGAGCAGTTCTTC.

The sample holds a few counts of this clonotype. The chain links TRBV20-1 to TRBJ1-3; 8 bases are a match to TRBD1. This CDR3 is built from 15 residues. The junction had 5 bases not matched to a gene; V was cut back by 4 bases and J by 0 bases. In germline, CDR1 is DFQATT, CDR2 SNEGSKA (reference sequence). The chain's CDR3 is CSAKGQGNSGNTIYF. As DNA, the CDR3 is TGCAGTGCTAAAGGACAGGGAAACTCTGGAAACACCATATATTTT.

V and J are TRBV5-4 and TRBJ2-1; D uncertain. Between the trimmed V and J ends, which lost 0 bases and 10 bases, there was a span of 11 bases. The CDR3 has 13 amino acids. Germline-derived CDR1 and CDR2 are SGHNT and YYREEE (reference sequence). CDR3 region: CASSLGAGIEQFF. The CDR3 DNA reads TGTGCCAGCAGCTTGGGAGCAGGCATCGAGCAGTTCTTC.

The J gene is TRBJ2-2, the V gene TRBV12-3 or TRBV12-4; no firm D call. The CDR3 consists of 14 residues. Trimming pared 8 bases from V and 1 base from J, leaving 11 bases between. This CDR3 reads CASVKDLNTGELFF. The CDR3 DNA sequence: TGTGCCAGCGTGAAGGACCTGAACACCGGGGAGCTGTTTTTT.

The rearrangement joins TRBV15 to TRBJ2-3; 8 bases map to TRBD1. In germline, CDR1 is LNHNV, CDR2 YYDKDF (reference sequence). The CDR3 runs to 17 residues. The J segment lost 4 bases and the V segment lost 1 base, leaving 10 bases of the junction unmatched. DNA for the CDR3: TGTGCCACCAGCAGAGGCCCAGGGGGCCTTTCCGCAGATACGCAGTATTTT. It is translated as CATSRGPGGLSADTQYF.

The chain is built from TRBV12-3 or TRBV12-4 and TRBJ2-4, with TRBD1 identical over 12 bases. This CDR3 comprises 16 residues. V lost 6 bases and J lost 5; bases outside the gene matches: 8. In DNA, the CDR3 is TGTGCCAGCAGGGCGGGACAGGGGGCGTGGGAAAACATTCAGTACTTC. This translates into CASRAGQGAWENIQYF.

This sequence joins TRBV19 and TRBJ1-3, with a weak D call TRBD1 (6 bases). The ends were cut back, 5 bases at V and 0 bases at J, with 8 bases in the middle. The germline V gene encodes CDR1 LNHDA and CDR2 SQIVND (reference sequence). The CDR3 sequence is 14 residues long. CDR3: CASSDRNSGNTIYF. The CDR3 DNA sequence: TGTGCCAGTAGTGACAGGAACTCTGGAAACACCATATATTTT.